A selection of T cell receptor beta chains follows, all from one sample in a study of blood T cell repertoires in COVID-19. Sequenced by immunoSEQ multiplex PCR; TCRdb stores in-frame clones only, minus some. The sample has about 200,000 clones, roughly 86% seen once. The source material was peripheral blood. The origin of the receptors is a woman in her 50s with COVID-19, enrolled during active disease. Each CDR3 is given with its conserved first and last residue. The order of the fields is J gene, clone size, V gene, D gene, CDR3 protein, CDR3 DNA. A D gene is named only where the DNA matches it firmly. Clone size appears in some rows only: once, few, many, or a class for an expanded clone.

TRBJ1-4	NA	TRBV11-2	NA	CASSPKRGNEKLFF	TGTGCCAGCAGCCCTAAAAGGGGTAATGAAAAACTGTTTTTT
TRBJ1-4	NA	TRBV9	NA	CASSPGGSGEKLFF	TGTGCCAGCAGCCCTGGGGGGTCGGGTGAAAAACTGTTTTTT
TRBJ1-2	NA	TRBV6-2/TRBV6-3	NA	CASSYSAGAEGYTF	TGTGCCAGCAGTTACTCGGCAGGGGCGGAAGGCTACACCTTC
TRBJ1-6	NA	TRBV2	NA	CASRLGTSNSPLHF	TGTGCCAGCAGGTTGGGGACATCCAATTCACCCCTCCACTTT
TRBJ1-5	NA	TRBV3-1/TRBV3-2	NA	CASSQGGAWYQPQHF	TGTGCCAGCAGCCAGGGGGGGGCTTGGTATCAGCCCCAGCATTTT
TRBJ2-3	NA	TRBV24-1	NA	CATSDPQGTDTQYF	TGTGCCACCAGTGATCCCCAGGGTACAGATACGCAGTATTTT
TRBJ1-5	NA	TRBV18	NA	CASSPYGDYQPQHF	TGTGCCAGCTCACCTTACGGGGATTATCAGCCCCAGCATTTT
TRBJ1-1	once	TRBV3-1/TRBV3-2	NA	CASSQTPSLLNTEAFF	TGTGCCAGCAGCCAAACTCCCTCCCTGTTGAACACTGAAGCTTTCTTT
TRBJ1-5	few	TRBV27	NA	CASRVRDGWPQHF	TGTGCCAGCAGAGTCAGGGATGGATGGCCCCAGCATTTT
TRBJ1-1	NA	TRBV30	TRBD1	CAWTKKGQGYTEAFF	TGTGCCTGGACCAAAAAGGGACAGGGGTACACTGAAGCTTTCTTT
TRBJ2-1	NA	TRBV12-3/TRBV12-4	TRBD2	CASSPTSYGEQFF	TGTGCCAGCAGTCCGACTAGCTACGGTGAGCAGTTCTTC
TRBJ1-6	few	TRBV7-8	NA	CASSLGIVNSPLHF	TGTGCCAGCAGCTTAGGCATAGTAAATTCACCCCTCCACTTT
TRBJ2-7	NA	TRBV7-2	TRBD2	CASSLQGTSGGLGQYF	TGTGCCAGCAGCTTACAGGGGACTAGCGGGGGTTTAGGGCAGTACTTC
TRBJ2-2	NA	TRBV7-8	NA	CASTPRLGGELFF	TGTGCCAGCACCCCGAGGCTGGGCGGGGAGCTGTTTTTT
TRBJ1-4	NA	TRBV11-3	NA	CASSLSLQTNEKLFF	TGTGCCAGCAGCTTAAGCCTTCAAACTAATGAAAAACTGTTTTTT
TRBJ2-5	NA	TRBV13	TRBD2	CASSLRPGGETQYF	TGTGCCAGCAGCTTACGGCCGGGAGGGGAGACCCAGTACTTC
TRBJ1-4	NA	TRBV19	NA	CASSPRDWDEKLFF	TGTGCCAGTAGTCCTCGGGATTGGGATGAAAAACTGTTTTTT
TRBJ1-2	NA	TRBV19	TRBD1	CASSTRPGTGNYGYTF	TGTGCCAGTAGTACCCGTCCCGGGACAGGGAACTATGGCTACACCTTC
TRBJ2-2	NA	TRBV6-5	NA	CASRSGTGELFF	TGTGCCAGCAGGTCAGGAACCGGGGAGCTGTTTTTT
TRBJ1-2	NA	TRBV7-8	NA	CASSLESGGFQGRANYGYTF	TGTGCCAGCAGCCTGGAATCGGGGGGATTTCAGGGGCGAGCTAACTATGGCTACACCTTC
TRBJ2-1	NA	TRBV27	TRBD2	CASSGRLAGGSTNEQFF	TGTGCCAGCAGTGGGCGGCTAGCGGGGGGCTCGACCAATGAGCAGTTCTTC
TRBJ2-3	once	TRBV5-1	NA	CASSLDGDTQYF	TGCGCCAGCAGCCTGGACGGAGATACGCAGTATTTT
TRBJ2-2	NA	TRBV2	NA	CASTFRGDTGELFF	TGTGCCAGCACCTTTCGGGGTGACACCGGGGAGCTGTTTTTT
TRBJ1-4	NA	TRBV15	TRBD1	CATSTYQGEANEKLFF	TGTGCCACCAGCACCTACCAGGGGGAGGCTAATGAAAAACTGTTTTTT
TRBJ2-1	NA	TRBV24-1	TRBD1	CATSEKDRSNEQFF	TGTGCCACCAGTGAAAAGGACAGGTCCAATGAGCAGTTCTTC
TRBJ2-1	NA	TRBV7-2	TRBD2	CASSLTAGVYNEQFF	TGTGCCAGCAGCTTAACCGCGGGGGTCTACAATGAGCAGTTCTTC
TRBJ2-1	NA	TRBV15	TRBD2	CATKASGGPGGGEQFF	TGTGCCACCAAGGCTAGCGGGGGGCCCGGTGGCGGGGAGCAGTTCTTC
TRBJ1-5	NA	TRBV19	NA	CASSIRGNSQPQHF	TGTGCCAGTAGTATACGGGGTAATAGTCAGCCCCAGCATTTT
TRBJ1-5	NA	TRBV19	TRBD1	CASSSGQGFISNQPQHF	TGTGCCAGTAGTAGTGGACAGGGGTTCATTAGCAATCAGCCCCAGCATTTT
TRBJ1-3	NA	TRBV11-2	NA	CASSPRQFSGNTIYF	TGTGCCAGCAGCCCCCGACAGTTCTCTGGAAACACCATATATTTT